Below are 13 T cell receptor beta chains sequenced from a single sample in a study of blood T cell repertoires in COVID-19 (dated by TCRdb to 2020 to 2022). Libraries were built with the immunoSEQ multiplex PCR assay. TCRdb mirrors the immuneACCESS table, restricted to in-frame sequences. Some clones are absent from its copies; in checked studies, under half trace to an unresolved V gene, and the reason for the others is unknown. This sample has approximately 96,000 clones in its table, and about 90% of those were observed once. The top ten hold more than 3.5% of the sample. Sequenced: peripheral blood. The receptors here all came from a human donor with COVID-19, enrolled during active disease. The donor label of this sample is uncertain.

The V gene is TRBV6-5, the J gene TRBJ2-3; D is undetermined. In germline, CDR1 is MNHEY, CDR2 SVGAGI. Trimming took 6 bases from V and 1 from J, leaving 14 bases between them. CDR3 length: 15 amino acids. CDR3 coding DNA: TGTGCCAGCAGCCGAGGAATAGGCGGCACAGATACGCAGTATTTT. As protein: CASSRGIGGTDTQYF.

J is TRBJ1-1 and V is TRBV2; 7 nucleotides line up with TRBD1. V lost 3 bases and J lost 0; bases outside the gene matches: 4. The CDR3 is 15 amino acids. From germline, CDR1 is SNHLY and CDR2 FYNNEI. CDR3 sequence (DNA): TGTGCCAGCAGTGAGCGGGACAGCCTGAACACTGAAGCTTTCTTT. Its protein product is CASSERDSLNTEAFF.

The V and J genes are TRBV9 and TRBJ1-6, with TRBD1 identical over 7 bases. J lost 6 bases, V lost 4 bases, and 13 bases had no gene match. The CDR3 sequence is 17 residues long. Per germline, CDR1 SGDLS and CDR2 YYNGEE. CDR3 bases: TGTGCCAGCAGCCCCCGACGACCAGGGGGACCTAATTCACCCCTCCACTTT. Translated, it gives CASSPRRPGGPNSPLHF.

The chain uses TRBV5-1 and TRBJ1-3; no clear D gene. Germline V gene lookup returns CDR1 SGHRS and CDR2 YFSETQ. Trimming stripped 4 bases from V and 1 base from J, with 9 bases between. This CDR3 has 14 residues. CDR3 in DNA: TGCGCCAGCAGCGCTCGGGGTTCTGGAAACACCATATATTTT. Translating gives CASSARGSGNTIYF.

Only a few counts were recorded for this clone. The chain carries TRBV7-3 and TRBJ2-1; D possibly corresponds to TRBD1 (5 bases). The V end lost 5 bases, the J end lost 3 bases, and 11 bases lay between the germline ends. The CDR3 extends over 14 amino acids. CDR1 is SGHTA, CDR2 FQGTGA, per germline. DNA for the CDR3: TGTGCCAGCAGCACAGGACCAATCTACAATGAGCAGTTCTTC. Its translation is CASSTGPIYNEQFF.

The chain employs TRBV28 and TRBJ2-1; weak D call: TRBD1 (5 bases). The germline V and J ends were trimmed by 5 bases and 0 bases, with 14 bases remaining between them. This CDR3 spans 16 amino acids. Germline V gives CDR1 MDHEN, CDR2 SYDVKM. CDR3 coding DNA: TGTGCCAGCAGTAAGGGGCCGGTAAGCTCCTACAATGAGCAGTTCTTC. Its translation is CASSKGPVSSYNEQFF.

This chain links TRBV5-1 with TRBJ2-7; D gene unclear. With 7 bases removed from V and 7 bases from J, the gap between germline ends came to 21 bases. CDR1 is SGHRS, CDR2 YFSETQ, per germline. CDR3 length: 14 amino acids. CDR3 in amino acids: CASSDQGGLVEQYF. CDR3 sequence (DNA): TGCGCCAGCTCCGACCAAGGCGGTCTTGTAGAGCAGTACTTC.

To note about this clone: The junction does not match germline at one end; this may be a read error. The rearrangement links TRBV9 to TRBJ2-1; D is unclear. Germline CDR1 and CDR2: SGDLS and YYNGEE. The CDR3 covers 13 residues. The CDR3 here is CASSVNFENVQFF. The CDR3 bases are TGTGCCAGCAGCGTAAATTTCGAGAATGTGCAGTTCTTC.

The genes are TRBV4-2 and TRBJ1-3; possibly TRBD1 for D (6 bases). Trimming left V 3 bases short and J 0 bases short, with 15 bases between. CDR1 and CDR2 from the germline V gene are LGHNA and YNFKEQ. CDR3 length: 17 residues. CDR3 protein: CASSQDSPRLSGNTIYF. The CDR3 DNA follows: TGTGCCAGCAGCCAGGACAGCCCCCGTCTCTCTGGAAACACCATATATTTT.

The CDR3 protein is CASSDDLVYLETQYF. The CDR3 DNA sequence: TGTGCCAGCAGTGACGATCTTGTGTACTTGGAGACCCAGTACTTC. The chain is built from TRBV6-1 and TRBJ2-5; D ambiguous. This CDR3 region has 15 residues. The germline gives CDR1 MNHNS, CDR2 SASEGT. Trimming pared 3 bases from V and 5 bases from J, leaving 16 bases between.

This clone was recorded once. The CDR3 bases are TGTGCCAGCAGGGGGGGACAGAACTTCCATGGCTACACCTTC. Its protein is CASRGGQNFHGYTF. The V gene is TRBV6-5, the J gene TRBJ1-2, with TRBD1 matching 7 bases. Unmatched junction bases numbered 10, after V lost 6 bases and J lost 6 bases. The length of the CDR3 is 14 residues. Germline assignment: CDR1 MNHEY and CDR2 SVGAGI.

The chain recombines TRBV6-1 with TRBJ1-5; no reliable D call. V lost 2 bases and J lost 5, with 7 bases in between. CDR1 and CDR2 (germline): MNHNS, SASEGT. The CDR3 contains 13 residues. CDR3 DNA sequence: TGTGCCAGCAGTGAAACTGATTATCAGCCCCAGCATTTT. Amino acids: CASSETDYQPQHF.

The chain has TRBV9 and TRBJ2-3; perhaps TRBD2 as D (6 bases). Germline values: CDR1 SGDLS, CDR2 YYNGEE. Between the trimmed V and J ends, which lost 3 bases and 6 bases, there was a span of 20 bases. The CDR3 runs to 16 residues. The CDR3 spells CASSGRGLPLQDTQYF. Written as DNA, the CDR3 is TGTGCCAGCAGCGGACGGGGACTCCCGTTACAGGATACGCAGTATTTT.